This T cell receptor beta chain was observed in a study of regulatory T cells in long-lasting Graves disease. Study-level information: Over 5 years of antithyroid drugs plus positive TSH receptor antibodies defined persistent Graves' disease.

There are 17 residues in the CDR3. Germline V CDR1 and CDR2: SGHNT, YENEEA. V was clipped by 6 bases and J by 0 bases, with 21 bases between them. This clonotype was counted ten times or more. Arm-PCR of CDR3 regions and iRepertoire HTBI primers were used to build TCR beta libraries. TCRdb passed the multiplex PCR reads through MiXCR, listing each CDR3 protein once. Of 310,000 or so distinct CDR3 sequences listed, around 20% are singletons. Specified time point: persistent/refractory GD, antithyroid drugs over 5 years with positive TRAb. From RNA extracted from PBMCs, the TCR library was made. This clonotype was sampled from a female donor with Graves disease. The starting material was peripheral blood mononuclear cells (PBMCs), obtained when the disease was refractory, from a patient treated with antithyroid drugs. J is TRBJ2-7 and V is TRBV11-3; D is unclear. CDR3 nucleotides: TGTGCCAGCAGTGGTCGTGGGGTATTCGGAAGCTCCTACGAGCAGTACTTC. Protein product: CASSGRGVFGSSYEQYF.